A single sample gave rise to the 13 T cell receptor beta chains below, sequenced in a study of blood T cell repertoires in COVID-19. Sequenced by immunoSEQ multiplex PCR; TCRdb stores in-frame clones only, minus some. Of 95,000 to 110,000 clones detected, 70% to 90% appear once; the ten largest clones hold 4.9%. The sample taken for sequencing was peripheral blood. The receptors come from a man aged 40-49 years with active or convalescent COVID-19.

This chain connects TRBV7-3 to TRBJ2-2; TRBD2 agrees at 8 bases. Trimming cost V 4 bases and J 7 bases; bases outside gene matches: 5. Germline loops: CDR1 SGHTA, CDR2 FQGTGA. This CDR3 has 14 amino acids. The CDR3 coding sequence is TGTGCCAGCAGCTCCGAGCGGGGGATCGGGGAGCTGTTTTTT. The encoded protein is CASSSERGIGELFF.

The chain joins TRBV30 to TRBJ2-7; D may be TRBD2 (6 bases). The V gene's germline CDR1 is GTSNPN and CDR2 SVGIG (reference sequence). V was cut by 1 base and J by 3 bases, with 22 bases left in between. This CDR3 is built from 17 residues. The CDR3 loop reads CAWSGRVGTGVSYEQYF. The CDR3 coding sequence is TGTGCCTGGAGTGGAAGAGTGGGTACGGGAGTCAGCTACGAGCAGTACTTC. Based on the CDR3 plus reference TRBV30 and TRBJ2-7, the full variable domain is SQTIHQWPATLVQPVGSPLSLECTVEGTSNPNLYWYRQAAGRGLQLLFYSVGIGQISSEVPQNLSASRPQDRQFILSSKKLLLSDSGFYLCAWSGRVGTGVSYEQYFGPGTRLTVT.

CDR3 nucleotides: TGTGCCAGCAGAACAACTAGCGGCTATGAGCAGTTCTTC. Encoded protein: CASRTTSGYEQFF. The chain combines TRBV6-6 with TRBJ2-1; 8 bases fit TRBD2. J gave up 8 bases and V 6 bases, and 6 bases lay outside the gene matches. The CDR3 runs 13 residues. Germline V gives CDR1 MNHNY, CDR2 SVGAGI (reference sequence).

The chain links TRBV12-3 or TRBV12-4 to TRBJ2-3; TRBD2 matches at 7 bases. The CDR3 is 13 amino acids. With V trimmed by 1 base and J by 12 bases, 7 bases remained unmatched. CDR3 nucleotide sequence: TGTGCCAGCAGTTTAGGGGCGGGAGATCCCCAGTATTTT. It translates to CASSLGAGDPQYF.

V and J are TRBV7-9 and TRBJ2-5; D is perhaps TRBD1 (6 bases). The germline V gene encodes CDR1 SEHNR and CDR2 FQNEAQ (reference sequence). Trimming left V 1 base short and J 2 bases short, with 11 bases between. This CDR3 spans 15 amino acids. CDR3 nucleotide sequence: TGTGCCAGCAGCTTAGTAAGACAGGTTCAAGAGACCCAGTACTTC. This encodes CASSLVRQVQETQYF. Drawing the rest from reference TRBV7-9 and TRBJ2-5, the complete variable domain is DTGVSQNPRHKITKRGQNVTFRCDPISEHNRLYWYRQTLGQGPEFLTYFQNEAQLEKSRLLSDRFSAERPKGSFSTLEIQRTEQGDSAMYLCASSLVRQVQETQYFGPGTRLLVL.

This chain links TRBV28 with TRBJ2-3; 11 bases match TRBD1. Germline values: CDR1 MDHEN, CDR2 SYDVKM. CDR3 size: 20 residues. V shed 3 bases, J shed 3 bases, and the junction held 17 bases outside the gene matches. CDR3 nucleotides: TGTGCCAGCAGTTTGGGACAGGGGGTAGTGGGAGGGCCATTGACAGATACGCAGTATTTT. It yields the protein CASSLGQGVVGGPLTDTQYF.

This rearrangement joins TRBV6-5 to TRBJ2-5, with unresolved D. CDR3 size: 15 residues. V gave up 0 bases and J gave up 5 bases, with 13 bases separating them. Germline V CDR1 and CDR2: MNHEY, SVGAGI. In DNA form, the CDR3 reads TGTGCCAGCAGTTACTCATCAGGAACGCAGGAGACCCAGTACTTC. It encodes CASSYSSGTQETQYF.

The rearrangement uses TRBV5-1 and TRBJ2-7; 12 nucleotides line up with TRBD1. This CDR3 is 16 amino acids long. CDR1 and CDR2 from the germline V gene are SGHRS and YFSETQ. J was trimmed by 7 bases and V by 0 bases; bases with no gene match: 8. In DNA form, the CDR3 reads TGCGCCAGCAGCTTGGATCCGGGACAGGGGGCGCTTGAGCAGTACTTC. Its translation is CASSLDPGQGALEQYF.

The rearrangement joins TRBV7-3 to TRBJ1-2; 7 nucleotides agree with TRBD1. V was clipped by 5 bases and J by 4 bases; unmatched bases: 7. The CDR3 length is 14 residues. In germline, CDR1 is SGHTA, CDR2 FQGTGA. In nucleotides, the CDR3 is TGTGCCAGCAGCCCTTCGACAGGGAGCTATGGCTACACCTTC. This translates into CASSPSTGSYGYTF. The complete variable domain, with remaining parts taken from reference TRBV7-3 and TRBJ1-2, reads GAGVSQTPSNKVTEKGKYVELRCDPISGHTALYWYRQSLGQGPEFLIYFQGTGAADDSGLPNDRFFAVRPEGSVSTLKIQRTERGDSAVYLCASSPSTGSYGYTFGSGTRLTVV.

The chain couples TRBV28 to TRBJ1-4; TRBD1 matches 7 bases. CDR1 MDHEN and CDR2 SYDVKM come from the germline V gene. The V gene end was trimmed by 11 bases and the J gene end by 7 bases; junction bases not matched to a gene: 7. The CDR3 extends over 12 amino acids. The CDR3 protein is CAAGGSLEKLFF. In DNA, the CDR3 is TGTGCCGCAGGGGGTTCTCTTGAAAAACTGTTTTTT.

This clone was counted between two and nine times. The rearrangement uses TRBV4-1 and TRBJ1-4; weak D call: TRBD1 (5 bases). This CDR3 is built from 15 residues. V lost 1 base and J lost 4, with 10 bases in between. The germline V gene encodes CDR1 MGHRA and CDR2 YSYEKL. The CDR3 region has the DNA TGCGCCAGCAGCCAAGTACAGGCGAATAATGAAAAACTGTTTTTT. This codes for CASSQVQANNEKLFF.

This rearrangement joins TRBV19 to TRBJ2-3; no reliable D call. The V gene lost 4 bases and the J gene lost 6 bases, with 5 bases spanning the gap. CDR3 length: 11 residues. CDR1 and CDR2 (germline): LNHDA, SQIVND (reference sequence). The CDR3: CASSTSDTQYF. The CDR3 nucleotides read TGTGCCAGTAGTACATCCGATACGCAGTATTTT.

CDR3 loop: CASSTGQGNSPLHF. DNA for the CDR3: TGTGCCAGCAGTACTGGACAGGGTAATTCACCCCTCCACTTT. The V and J genes are TRBV6-5 and TRBJ1-6, with TRBD1 identical over 8 bases. In germline, CDR1 is MNHEY, CDR2 SVGAGI. V lost 5 bases and J lost 6; bases outside the gene matches: 3. This CDR3 comprises 14 residues.